Here is one T cell receptor beta chain with its context. Antigen unknown. It was with 60 Vbeta and 13 Jbeta primers that the PCR ran. TCRdb's copy holds only in-frame clones and misses some; the assay was immunoSEQ multiplex PCR. Of approximately 45,000 clones in the sample, around 69% were seen once. The germline V and J ends were trimmed by 8 bases and 0 bases, with 10 bases remaining between them. This CDR3 spans 13 amino acids. The V gene's germline CDR1 is SNHLY and CDR2 FYNNEI. The data belong to a study of cytomegalovirus exposure and HLA in healthy donors. The overall study: Drawn from HLA-typed donors, 80 million to 100 million unique TCRs were held in an early data release. General observations from the study: The analysis excluded some indistinguishable V segments, including TRBV6-2 and TRBV6-3. Presence/absence analyses took donor sequencing depth as roughly uniform.

The sample consisted of PBMCs. This clonotype was obtained from a woman under 40 in good health and CMV-seronegative. The chain couples TRBV2 to TRBJ1-1; no reliable D call. CDR3 amino acids: CASPRVMNTEAFF. The CDR3 coding sequence is TGTGCCAGCCCCCGTGTAATGAACACTGAAGCTTTCTTT.